What follows are 29 T cell receptor beta chains derived from one specimen sequenced in a study of T cells in narcolepsy. Produced via immunoSEQ multiplex PCR; TCRdb's table is partial and in-frame only. Here the sample spans tens of thousands of clones, roughly 94% being singletons. Specimen: CD45RA- memory CD4+ T cells from PBMCs. The receptors here all came from a human donor with narcolepsy.

The V and J genes are TRBV7-2 and TRBJ1-1; D ambiguous. The CDR3 sequence is 15 residues long. V was shortened by 0 bases and J by 0 bases, with 8 bases between the two germline ends. The germline V gene encodes CDR1 SGHTA and CDR2 FQGNSA. The DNA for the CDR3 is TGTGCCAGCAGCTTAGCCCCCAGACTGAACACTGAAGCTTTCTTT. Translation gives CASSLAPRLNTEAFF.

J is TRBJ1-4 and V is TRBV6-5, with a tentative D call TRBD1 (5 bases). CDR3 length: 12 residues. V lost 6 bases to trimming and J lost 9 bases, with 11 bases between them. Germline V CDR1 and CDR2: MNHEY, SVGAGI. The DNA of the CDR3 is TGTGCCAGCAGCCGCGACAGTCAAAAACTGTTTTTT. Translation gives CASSRDSQKLFF.

The chain joins TRBV14 to TRBJ2-5; the match to TRBD2 covers 13 bases. The CDR3 has 18 amino acids. CDR1 is SGHDN, CDR2 FVKESK, per germline. V shed 2 bases and J 4 bases; nucleotides not matched to a gene: 10. The CDR3 region is CASSQPKRLAGGGETQYF. The CDR3, as DNA: TGTGCCAGCAGCCAACCCAAAAGACTAGCGGGAGGTGGAGAGACCCAGTACTTC.

The rearrangement joins TRBV4-1 to TRBJ2-1, with D perhaps matching TRBD2 (5 bases). The germline V gene has CDR1 MGHRA and CDR2 YSYEKL. The V end was cut by 6 bases, the J end by 1 base, with 10 bases between. The CDR3 length is 14 residues. The CDR3 loop is CASSTLGSYNEQFF. The CDR3 nucleotides read TGCGCCAGCAGTACACTAGGGTCCTACAATGAGCAGTTCTTC.

This chain joins TRBV9 and TRBJ1-4; possible D gene TRBD1, 5 bases. V lost 4 bases and J lost 4, with 17 bases in between. CDR3 length: 16 amino acids. Germline assignment: CDR1 SGDLS and CDR2 YYNGEE. CDR3 sequence (DNA): TGTGCCAGCAGCACACTACGGGGGGTTAATAATGAAAAACTGTTTTTT. It specifies CASSTLRGVNNEKLFF.

V usage is TRBV10-3 and J usage is TRBJ1-1; 8 nucleotides line up with TRBD1. The J segment lost 4 bases and the V segment lost 4 bases, leaving 2 bases of the junction unmatched. The germline V gene has CDR1 ENHRY and CDR2 SYGVKD. The CDR3 is made up of 13 amino acids. CDR3 residues: CAISVQGGTEAFF. The CDR3, as DNA: TGTGCCATCAGTGTACAGGGGGGCACTGAAGCTTTCTTT.

The chain carries TRBV18 and TRBJ1-1; D may be TRBD1 (6 bases). The CDR3 is 15 amino acids. CDR1 and CDR2 (germline): KGHSH, LQKENI. Trimming removed 3 bases at V and 4 bases at J, with 15 bases between. The CDR3 region is CASSPPGTGSTEAFF. The CDR3 bases are TGTGCCAGCTCACCCCCCGGAACAGGGTCCACTGAAGCTTTCTTT.

This clone was detected a few times. The gene calls are TRBV6-1 and TRBJ1-2, with a possible D match to TRBD1 (5 bases). The V end lost 5 bases, the J end lost 3 bases, and 10 bases lay between the germline ends. The CDR3 extends over 13 amino acids. CDR1 and CDR2 (germline): MNHNS, SASEGT. The CDR3 region is CASSPGGDYGYTF. CDR3 coding DNA: TGTGCCAGCAGTCCCGGGGGGGACTATGGCTACACCTTC.

The chain links TRBV27 to TRBJ1-1; D is unresolved. CDR3 length: 13 residues. V lost 10 bases and J lost 6, with 18 bases in between. The germline CDR1 and CDR2 sequences are MNHEY and SMNVEV (reference sequence). CDR3 in amino acids: CATRHQVSSEAFF. CDR3 nucleotides: TGTGCCACCCGCCACCAGGTATCGTCTGAAGCTTTCTTT.

This clone has only a few counts. J is TRBJ1-5 and V is TRBV18; D not resolved. The CDR3 covers 12 residues. V was pared by 6 bases and J by 7 bases, with 10 bases between. CDR1 and CDR2 (germline): KGHSH, LQKENI. The CDR3 is CASSIPGQPQHF. The CDR3 DNA reads as TGTGCCAGCTCGATCCCGGGACAGCCCCAGCATTTT.

This chain uses TRBV5-1 with TRBJ2-1; D may match TRBD1 or TRBD2 (5 bases each). Germline V CDR1 and CDR2: SGHRS, YFSETQ. The CDR3 is 14 amino acids. The V and J ends lost 0 bases and 5 bases respectively, with 9 bases between them. In DNA, the CDR3 is TGCGCCAGCAGCTTGGCCGGGACCCACAATGAGCAGTTCTTC. Its translation is CASSLAGTHNEQFF.

This rearrangement joins TRBV30 to TRBJ2-3; 8 bases map to TRBD2. CDR1 is GTSNPN, CDR2 SVGIG, per germline (reference sequence). V trimming: 0 bases; J trimming: 10 bases; junction bases outside the gene matches: 6. The CDR3 covers 13 residues. The CDR3 loop reads CAWSVLSGGAQYF. CDR3 nucleotides: TGTGCCTGGAGTGTTCTTTCGGGAGGGGCGCAGTATTTT.

This chain connects TRBV7-9 to TRBJ2-4; D remains unclear. Germline CDR1 reads SEHNR; CDR2 reads FQNEAQ (reference sequence). V lost 4 bases, J lost 6 bases, and 7 bases lay in between. The CDR3 has 12 residues. The CDR3 spells CASSSLRNIQYF. CDR3 nucleotides: TGTGCCAGCAGCTCGCTCAGAAACATTCAGTACTTC.

The chain links TRBV11-2 to TRBJ1-1; no definite D call. The CDR3 spans 15 residues. The germline CDR1 and CDR2 sequences are SGHAT and FQNNGV. Trimming removed 0 bases at V and 0 bases at J, with 8 bases between. For the CDR3, the DNA is TGTGCCAGCAGCTTAGAGGGGAGAATGAACACTGAAGCTTTCTTT. Translating it yields CASSLEGRMNTEAFF.

J is TRBJ2-3 and V is TRBV19; no reliable D call. Germline lookup yields CDR1 LNHDA and CDR2 SQIVND (reference sequence). Trimming pared 2 bases from V and 3 bases from J, leaving 15 bases between. CDR3 size: 16 residues. CDR3 amino acids: CASSITWDQPTDTQYF. CDR3 coding DNA: TGTGCCAGTAGTATAACATGGGATCAGCCTACAGATACGCAGTATTTT.

The chain links TRBV6-6 to TRBJ1-2; D not certain. The germline V gene has CDR1 MNHNY and CDR2 SVGAGI (reference sequence). The CDR3 spans 13 residues. The V end was cut by 6 bases, the J end by 8 bases, with 16 bases between. The CDR3 DNA follows: TGTGCCAGCAGCCCAAAGACGGGCCGCGGCTACACCTTC. It specifies CASSPKTGRGYTF.

This chain joins TRBV5-1 and TRBJ1-3; no firm D call. This CDR3 region has 15 residues. The germline V and J ends were trimmed by 5 bases and 0 bases, with 12 bases remaining between them. Looked up from germline, CDR1 is SGHRS and CDR2 is YFSETQ. The CDR3 reads CASSDGRYSGNTIYF. In DNA form, the CDR3 reads TGCGCCAGCAGTGATGGTCGGTACTCTGGAAACACCATATATTTT.

The J gene is TRBJ1-1, the V gene TRBV9; D call uncertain. The CDR3 runs to 13 residues. The germline V and J ends were trimmed by 7 bases and 0 bases, with 10 bases remaining between them. Germline CDR1 and CDR2: SGDLS and YYNGEE. The CDR3 loop reads CASGRSLNTEAFF. The CDR3 region has the DNA TGTGCCAGCGGACGCAGCCTGAACACTGAAGCTTTCTTT.

This chain joins TRBV7-2 and TRBJ1-4; 7 positions agree with TRBD1. The CDR3 runs 15 residues. The germline V gene has CDR1 SGHTA and CDR2 FQGNSA. With V trimmed by 5 bases and J by 4 bases, 7 bases remained unmatched. CDR3 bases: TGTGCCAGCAGCATCCGACAGGGCTTTAATGAAAAACTGTTTTTT. Its translation is CASSIRQGFNEKLFF.

CDR3 sequence reads: CASRARTDTQYF. DNA of the CDR3: TGTGCCAGCAGAGCGCGCACAGATACGCAGTATTTT. V gene TRBV28 combines with J gene TRBJ2-3; D call uncertain. The CDR3 runs to 12 residues. CDR1 and CDR2 (germline): MDHEN, SYDVKM. V lost 6 bases, J lost 1 base, and 5 bases lay in between. The variable domain in full, with the rest retrieved from reference TRBV28 and TRBJ2-3, is DVKVTQSSRYLVKRTGEKVFLECVQDMDHENMFWYRQDPGLGLRLIYFSYDVKMKEKGDIPEGYSVSREKKERFSLILESASTNQTSMYLCASRARTDTQYFGPGTRLTVL.

This chain connects TRBV7-9 to TRBJ2-5; D remains ambiguous. The CDR3 covers 16 residues. Trimming pared 1 base from V and 1 base from J, leaving 13 bases between. Germline V gene data show CDR1 as SEHNR and CDR2 as FQNEAQ (reference sequence). CDR3 amino acids: CASSLGLGTTQETQYF. DNA for the CDR3: TGTGCCAGCAGCTTAGGTCTGGGTACGACCCAAGAGACCCAGTACTTC.

This chain links TRBV6-5 with TRBJ2-7; 11 bases map to TRBD2. After removal of 2 bases from V and 7 bases from J, the junction contained 10 bases not matched to a gene. Germline values: CDR1 MNHEY, CDR2 SVGAGI. The CDR3 length is 16 residues. The CDR3 spells CASSYGILAGVGEQYF. The CDR3, as DNA: TGTGCCAGCAGTTACGGGATACTAGCGGGAGTGGGGGAGCAGTACTTC.

This clone was counted a few times. V usage is TRBV5-4 and J usage is TRBJ2-4; perhaps D is TRBD1 or TRBD2 (5 bases each). From germline, CDR1 is SGHNT and CDR2 YYREEE (reference sequence). The germline V and J ends were trimmed by 4 bases and 0 bases, with 11 bases remaining between them. The CDR3 extends over 15 amino acids. CDR3 in amino acids: CASSRDGIAKNIQYF. CDR3 in DNA: TGTGCCAGCAGCAGGGACGGCATAGCCAAAAACATTCAGTACTTC.

This clone was detected once. The V and J genes are TRBV10-2 and TRBJ2-3; 8 nucleotides align to TRBD1. This CDR3 comprises 15 residues. Looked up from germline, CDR1 is WSHSY and CDR2 is SAAADI. V shed 3 bases and J 1 base; nucleotides not matched to a gene: 3. The CDR3 sequence is CASSDRGRGTDTQYF. The DNA of the CDR3 is TGCGCCAGCAGTGACAGGGGGCGAGGCACAGATACGCAGTATTTT.

This clone has a single count. The V call is TRBV28, the J call TRBJ2-1; 9 bases fit TRBD2. CDR1 and CDR2 (germline): MDHEN, SYDVKM. Trimming took 9 bases from V and 9 from J; bases not matched to a gene: 6. This CDR3 has 12 amino acids. CDR3 bases: TGTGCCAGTAGCGGGAGCTCTCTTGAGCAGTTCTTC. This encodes CASSGSSLEQFF.

V is TRBV6-5 and J is TRBJ1-6; TRBD1 agrees at 7 bases. The CDR3 consists of 15 residues. Germline V gene sequence: CDR1 MNHEY, CDR2 SVGAGI. J lost 8 bases, V lost 0 bases, and 4 bases had no gene match. This CDR3 is CASSYSRTGDSPLHF. The DNA for the CDR3 is TGTGCCAGCAGTTACTCAAGGACAGGAGATTCACCCCTCCACTTT.

The chain couples TRBV7-2 to TRBJ1-5, with 7 positions matching TRBD1. The J segment lost 1 base and the V segment lost 7 bases, leaving 7 bases of the junction unmatched. This CDR3 is 15 amino acids long. Germline CDR1 reads SGHTA; CDR2 reads FQGNSA. CDR3 DNA: TGTGCCAGCAAGAAGACAGGGTTGAGCAATCAGCCCCAGCATTTT. Amino acids: CASKKTGLSNQPQHF.

The CDR3 coding sequence is TGTGCCTGGAGTAGCGGGCCCAAGGGGCTGGGTACCTTC. As protein: CAWSSGPKGLGTF. The V call is TRBV30, the J call TRBJ1-2; TRBD1 is a possible D gene (5 bases). The CDR3 is 13 amino acids. Germline CDR1 is GTSNPN and CDR2 is SVGIG (reference sequence). Trimming took off 2 bases at V and 14 bases at J, with 21 bases between the two ends.

The rearrangement links TRBV18 to TRBJ1-2, with D maybe TRBD1 (6 bases). CDR3 size: 15 residues. Trimming removed 6 bases from V and 4 bases from J, with 18 bases in between. The germline CDR1 and CDR2 sequences are KGHSH and LQKENI. CDR3 coding DNA: TGTGCCAGCTCCTTTAATGAGGGGGTCACCTATGGCTACACCTTC. It yields the protein CASSFNEGVTYGYTF.